This T cell receptor beta chain was retrieved from a study of blood T cells in healthy people across ages. Study details: About one barcoded beta molecule per two T cells came from capture by template switching.

This clonotype was observed at least ten times. The V segment lost 6 bases and the J segment 3 bases; nucleotides outside the gene matches: 8. There are 15 residues in the CDR3. Then a second PCR, running about 7 to 11 cycles, was carried out with a sample-barcoded 5' primer and a J-beta primer mix. Paired-end reads containing CDR3 totaled no fewer than 3 million for each sample. One entry per CDR3 protein results from TCRdb running MiXCR on the 5' RACE reads. This table holds roughly 730,000 distinct CDR3 sequences, just over 55% found once. Individuals who donated were healthy Caucasians from Russia aged about 6 to 90. Roughly 10 milliliters of peripheral blood were drawn from each donor.

J is TRBJ2-4 and V is TRBV12-3 or TRBV12-4; 7 nucleotides line up with TRBD1. The receptor was isolated from a middle-aged man in good health. The sequencing sample was made of blood. The CDR3 DNA reads TGTGCCAGCAGGGGACCGACAGGGAGCAAAAACATTCAGTACTTC. It codes for CASRGPTGSKNIQYF.